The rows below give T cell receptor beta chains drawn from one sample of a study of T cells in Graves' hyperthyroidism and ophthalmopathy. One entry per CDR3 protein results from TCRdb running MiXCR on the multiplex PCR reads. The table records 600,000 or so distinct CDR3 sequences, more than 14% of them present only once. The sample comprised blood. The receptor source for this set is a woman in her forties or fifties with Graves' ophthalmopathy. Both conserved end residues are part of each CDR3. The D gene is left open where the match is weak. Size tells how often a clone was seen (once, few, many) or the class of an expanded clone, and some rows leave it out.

CAASYTDTQYF,TGTGCCGCCTCGTACACAGATACGCAGTATTTT,TRBV28,-,many,TRBJ2-3,11
CASSLPGQIYEQYF,TGTGCCAGCAGTTTACCGGGACAGATATACGAGCAGTACTTC,TRBV28,TRBD1,-,TRBJ2-7,14
CASSLQHPSYEQYF,TGTGCCAGCAGTTTACAGCATCCGTCCTACGAGCAGTACTTC,TRBV28,-,many,TRBJ2-7,14
CATSDSRGRKETQYF,TGTGCCACCAGTGATTCCCGGGGCCGCAAAGAGACCCAGTACTTC,TRBV24-1,-,few,TRBJ2-5,15
CASSVGGSAGEQYF,TGTGCCAGCAGCGTAGGAGGGAGCGCGGGCGAGCAGTACTTC,TRBV9,-,many,TRBJ2-7,14
CASSARESAGELFF,TGTGCCAGCAGCGCCCGGGAGTCGGCCGGGGAGCTGTTTTTT,TRBV9,-,few,TRBJ2-2,14
CASSVDGTGSGHDEQFF,TGTGCCAGCAGCGTAGACGGGACAGGGTCCGGTCACGATGAGCAGTTCTTC,TRBV9,TRBD1,-,TRBJ2-1,17
CASRSYSTSAAEQFF,TGTGCCAGCAGATCGTACAGTACCAGCGCGGCTGAGCAGTTCTTC,TRBV12-3/TRBV12-4,-,many,TRBJ2-1,15
CASSYHLGGRETEAFF,TGTGCCAGCAGTTACCACTTGGGTGGCAGGGAAACTGAAGCTTTCTTT,TRBV6-5,-,many,TRBJ1-1,16
CASRPQGSGELFF,TGTGCCAGCAGACCCCAGGGGTCCGGGGAGCTGTTTTTT,TRBV6-1,-,many,TRBJ2-2,13
CSARDQYRGGDQPQHF,TGCAGTGCTAGAGACCAGTACAGGGGTGGCGATCAGCCCCAGCATTTT,TRBV20-1,TRBD1,many,TRBJ1-5,16
CASSLKRRTSGSYSYNEQFF,TGTGCCAGCAGCTTAAAACGAAGGACTAGCGGGAGTTACTCCTACAATGAGCAGTTCTTC,TRBV7-9,TRBD2,-,TRBJ2-1,20
CASSPQTGGGEKLFF,TGTGCCAGCAGCCCCCAGACAGGGGGCGGAGAAAAACTGTTTTTT,TRBV7-9,TRBD1,-,TRBJ1-4,15
CASSPGQASSSPLHF,TGTGCCAGCTCACCGGGACAGGCTTCCAGTTCACCCCTCCACTTT,TRBV18,TRBD1,many,TRBJ1-6,15
CASRLREGRDEQYF,TGTGCCAGCAGGTTAAGGGAGGGCCGCGACGAGCAGTACTTC,TRBV7-2,TRBD2,many,TRBJ2-7,14
CASSSPQRFYNEQFF,TGTGCCAGCAGTTCCCCCCAGCGCTTCTACAATGAGCAGTTCTTC,TRBV28,-,many,TRBJ2-1,15
CASSLILAGDTGELFF,TGTGCCAGCAGCCTAATACTAGCGGGAGATACCGGGGAGCTGTTTTTT,TRBV11-3,TRBD2,many,TRBJ2-2,16
CASRAFVAANTEAFF,TGTGCCAGTAGGGCATTCGTTGCTGCGAACACTGAAGCTTTCTTT,TRBV19,-,-,TRBJ1-1,15
CAGSLTRPTSGNNEQFF,TGTGCCGGCAGCTTAACCCGGCCCACTAGCGGGAATAATGAGCAGTTCTTC,TRBV7-9,TRBD2,-,TRBJ2-1,17
CASRSGVPTGELFF,TGTGCCAGCCGCTCCGGCGTCCCCACCGGGGAGCTGTTTTTT,TRBV6-2/TRBV6-3,-,few,TRBJ2-2,14
CASEETGLYEQFF,TGTGCCAGCGAGGAGACAGGGTTGTATGAGCAGTTCTTC,TRBV11-2,TRBD1,few,TRBJ2-1,13
CATSTQRTGSYEQYF,TGTGCCACCAGCACTCAAAGGACAGGCTCCTACGAGCAGTACTTC,TRBV15,TRBD1,-,TRBJ2-7,15
CASRGIAGANTGELFF,TGCGCCAGCAGGGGGATAGCGGGAGCGAACACCGGGGAGCTGTTTTTT,TRBV4-1,TRBD2,few,TRBJ2-2,16
CAISQGQGMNTEAFF,TGTGCCATCAGCCAGGGACAGGGGATGAACACTGAAGCTTTCTTT,TRBV10-3,TRBD1,many,TRBJ1-1,15
CASRSPGQGTGEQYF,TGTGCCAGCAGGTCCCCGGGACAGGGTACGGGAGAGCAGTACTTC,TRBV28,TRBD1,-,TRBJ2-7,15
CASTMGGLNTEAFF,TGTGCCAGCACGATGGGAGGGTTGAACACTGAAGCTTTCTTT,TRBV18,-,many,TRBJ1-1,14
CASSTNRASPDTQYF,TGTGCCAGCAGTACTAACAGGGCTTCCCCAGATACGCAGTATTTT,TRBV28,-,many,TRBJ2-3,15
CASSLLIQTPNYGYTF,TGTGCCAGCAGCCTTTTGATCCAGACTCCTAACTATGGCTACACCTTC,TRBV7-9,-,many,TRBJ1-2,16
CAWSVRGTNTEAFF,TGTGCCTGGAGTGTGAGAGGGACGAACACTGAAGCTTTCTTT,TRBV30,-,many,TRBJ1-1,14
CASSVGSELGEQYF,TGTGCCAGCAGCGTGGGTAGCGAACTTGGCGAGCAGTACTTC,TRBV9,-,few,TRBJ2-7,14
CASSYPGAQETQYF,TGTGCCAGCAGTTACCCGGGGGCCCAAGAGACCCAGTACTTC,TRBV6-5,-,-,TRBJ2-5,14
CASSVDREAFF,TGCGCCAGCAGCGTAGACAGGGAAGCTTTCTTT,TRBV5-1,-,many,TRBJ1-1,11
CASSYFTSASGNEQFF,TGTGCCAGCAGTTACTTCACTAGCGCCTCGGGCAATGAGCAGTTCTTC,TRBV6-2/TRBV6-3,TRBD2,many,TRBJ2-1,16
CASSLDVVQYF,TGTGCCAGCAGCTTAGACGTTGTGCAGTACTTC,TRBV7-2,-,-,TRBJ2-7,11
CASSSRTKNYGYTF,TGTGCCAGCAGTTCGCGTACTAAAAACTATGGCTACACCTTC,TRBV28,-,many,TRBJ1-2,14
CASSPPGGDSYEQYF,TGTGCCAGCAGCCCCCCGGGCGGTGACTCCTACGAGCAGTACTTC,TRBV13,-,many,TRBJ2-7,15
CASRGFGRNSYEQYF,TGTGCCAGCAGGGGGTTCGGGAGGAATTCCTACGAGCAGTACTTC,TRBV6-1,TRBD2,-,TRBJ2-7,15
CSASSAGGETQYF,TGCAGTGCTAGTTCGGCAGGGGGAGAGACCCAGTACTTC,TRBV20-1,TRBD1,few,TRBJ2-5,13
CASSQGTSWGSQYF,TGTGCCAGCAGCCAAGGAACTAGCTGGGGATCGCAGTACTTC,TRBV3-1,-,many,TRBJ2-7,14
CSAKILAGGPGEQYF,TGCAGTGCCAAAATACTAGCGGGAGGGCCGGGCGAGCAGTACTTC,TRBV20-1,TRBD2,many,TRBJ2-7,15
CASSFRRVTYNEQFF,TGTGCCAGCAGTTTCAGGCGGGTAACTTACAATGAGCAGTTCTTC,TRBV27,-,many,TRBJ2-1,15
CASSFDSPDGAQYF,TGCGCCAGCAGCTTTGACTCCCCAGATGGCGCGCAGTATTTT,TRBV5-1,-,many,TRBJ2-3,14
CASSLSRGLMGNQPQHF,TGTGCCAGCAGTTTAAGCAGGGGGCTAATGGGCAATCAGCCCCAGCATTTT,TRBV28,TRBD1,many,TRBJ1-5,17
CASRSSGVTGELFF,TGTGCCAGCAGATCCTCGGGGGTCACCGGGGAGCTGTTTTTT,TRBV11-3,-,many,TRBJ2-2,14
CATSDSRQGLETQYF,TGTGCCACCAGTGATTCACGACAGGGCTTGGAGACCCAGTACTTC,TRBV24-1,TRBD1,many,TRBJ2-5,15
CASSSLGLAGGYEQFF,TGTGCCAGCAGCTCACTGGGACTAGCGGGAGGGTATGAGCAGTTCTTC,TRBV13,TRBD2,few,TRBJ2-1,16
CASSQDSAGAAYNEQFF,TGCGCCAGCAGCCAAGATTCGGCAGGGGCGGCCTACAATGAGCAGTTCTTC,TRBV4-1,-,-,TRBJ2-1,17
CSVEDPQREEWGDTQYF,TGCAGCGTTGAAGATCCCCAGCGGGAGGAATGGGGAGATACGCAGTATTTT,TRBV29-1,TRBD2,few,TRBJ2-3,17